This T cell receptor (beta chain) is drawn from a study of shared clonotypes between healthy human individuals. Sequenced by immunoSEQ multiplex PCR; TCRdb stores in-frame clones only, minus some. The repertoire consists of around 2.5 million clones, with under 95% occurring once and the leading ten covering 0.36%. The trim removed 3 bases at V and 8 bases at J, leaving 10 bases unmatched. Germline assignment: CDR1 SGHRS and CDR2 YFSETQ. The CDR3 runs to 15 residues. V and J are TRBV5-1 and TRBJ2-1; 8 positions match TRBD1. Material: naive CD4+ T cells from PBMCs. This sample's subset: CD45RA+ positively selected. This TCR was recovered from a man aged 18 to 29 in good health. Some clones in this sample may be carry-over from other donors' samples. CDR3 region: CASSYWTGQGDEQFF. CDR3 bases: TGCGCCAGCAGCTACTGGACAGGGCAGGGGGATGAGCAGTTCTTC.